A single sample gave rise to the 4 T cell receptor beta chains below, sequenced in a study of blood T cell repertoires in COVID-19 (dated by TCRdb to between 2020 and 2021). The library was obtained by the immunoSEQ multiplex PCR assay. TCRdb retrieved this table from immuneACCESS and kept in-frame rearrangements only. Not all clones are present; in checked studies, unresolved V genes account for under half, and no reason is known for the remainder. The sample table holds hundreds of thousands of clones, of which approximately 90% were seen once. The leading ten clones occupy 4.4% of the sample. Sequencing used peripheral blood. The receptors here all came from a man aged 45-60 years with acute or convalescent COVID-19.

CDR3 bases: TGCAGCGTTGCGTCCACAGGGCGGCAAGGCGCACCTAACTATGGCTACACCTTC. Translated, it gives CSVASTGRQGAPNYGYTF. The rearrangement joins TRBV29-1 to TRBJ1-2, with D maybe TRBD1 (6 bases). Germline lookup yields CDR1 SQVTM and CDR2 ANQGSEA. This CDR3 is 18 amino acids long. Trimming left V 4 bases short and J 0 bases short, with 24 bases between.

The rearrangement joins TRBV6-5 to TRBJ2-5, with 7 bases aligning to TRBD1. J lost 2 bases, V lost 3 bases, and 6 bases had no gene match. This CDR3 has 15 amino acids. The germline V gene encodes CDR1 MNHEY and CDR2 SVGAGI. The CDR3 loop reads CASSYGTAQQETQYF. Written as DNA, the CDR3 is TGTGCCAGCAGTTATGGGACAGCCCAGCAAGAGACCCAGTACTTC.

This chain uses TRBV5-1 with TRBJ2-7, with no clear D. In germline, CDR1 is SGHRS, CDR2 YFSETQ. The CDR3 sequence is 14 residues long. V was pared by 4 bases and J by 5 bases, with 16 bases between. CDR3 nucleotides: TGCGCCAGCAGCCCCCTTTCCTTCGGTAACGAGCAGTACTTC. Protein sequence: CASSPLSFGNEQYF. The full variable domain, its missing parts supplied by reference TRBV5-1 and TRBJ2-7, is KAGVTQTPRYLIKTRGQQVTLSCSPISGHRSVSWYQQTPGQGLQFLFEYFSETQRNKGNFPGRFSGRQFSNSRSEMNVSTLELGDSALYLCASSPLSFGNEQYFGPGTRLTVT.

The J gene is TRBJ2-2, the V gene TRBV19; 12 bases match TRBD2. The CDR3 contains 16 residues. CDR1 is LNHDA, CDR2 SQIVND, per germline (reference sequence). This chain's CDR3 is CGSRASGGAVAGELFF. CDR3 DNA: TGTGGATCTCGGGCTAGCGGGGGGGCCGTGGCCGGGGAGCTGTTTTTT. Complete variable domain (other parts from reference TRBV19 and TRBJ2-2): DGGITQSPKYLFRKEGQNVTLSCEQNLNHDAMYWYRQDPGQGLRLIYYSQIVNDFQKGDIAEGYSVSREKKESFPLTVTSAQKNPTAFYLCGSRASGGAVAGELFFGEGSRLTVL.